The 18 T cell receptor beta chains presented below share a single source sample, sequenced in a study of cytomegalovirus exposure and HLA in healthy donors. The PCR made use of 60 Vbeta and 13 Jbeta primers. The table came from immunoSEQ multiplex PCR; TCRdb's copy has only in-frame clones and leaves some out. The sample shows 150,000 to 200,000 clones, 70% to 80% of them seen only once. The sequenced sample consisted of PBMCs. These receptors all stem from a man aged 18 to 29 in good health and CMV-seropositive.

The chain employs TRBV27 and TRBJ1-6, with TRBD1 matching 7 bases. Per germline, CDR1 MNHEY and CDR2 SMNVEV (reference sequence). Losses at the gene ends were 3 bases for V and 3 bases for J; bases not matched to a gene: 5. The CDR3 loop spans 16 amino acids. CDR3 sequence: CASSLRGGGYNSPLHF. The DNA for the CDR3 is TGTGCCAGCAGTTTGAGAGGGGGCGGCTATAATTCACCCCTCCACTTT.

The gene calls are TRBV4-1 and TRBJ1-5; weak D call: TRBD1 (5 bases). This CDR3 is built from 14 residues. Trimming took 5 bases from V and 2 from J, leaving 10 bases between them. Looked up from germline, CDR1 is MGHRA and CDR2 is YSYEKL. Here the CDR3 DNA reads TGCGCCAGCAGCGACACAGGTCGCAATCAGCCCCAGCATTTT. As protein: CASSDTGRNQPQHF.

This sequence joins TRBV4-1 and TRBJ2-1; D gene uncertain. Germline V gene lookup returns CDR1 MGHRA and CDR2 YSYEKL. Trimming cost V 0 bases and J 4 bases, with 13 bases left between them. This CDR3 region has 16 residues. The CDR3 loop reads CASSQDPSSAYNEQFF. CDR3 nucleotide sequence: TGCGCCAGCAGCCAAGATCCGAGCAGCGCTTACAATGAGCAGTTCTTC.

This chain connects TRBV5-1 to TRBJ2-1; 9 bases are shared with TRBD2. CDR1 is SGHRS and CDR2 is YFSETQ in the germline V gene. This CDR3 comprises 15 residues. V lost 5 bases and J lost 15; bases outside the gene matches: 18. CDR3: CASSYSSGEQTLLFF. The DNA for the CDR3 is TGCGCCAGCAGTTATTCTAGCGGGGAACAAACATTGCTGTTCTTC.

J is TRBJ2-5 and V is TRBV5-4, with 12 bases aligning to TRBD2. Germline CDR1 is SGHNT and CDR2 is YYREEE (reference sequence). J gave up 3 bases and V 0 bases, and 3 bases lay outside the gene matches. This CDR3 spans 16 amino acids. The CDR3 bases are TGTGCCAGCAGCTTGGTTTCTAGCGGGGGGGAAGAGACCCAGTACTTC. Translated: CASSLVSSGGEETQYF.

This clone turned up a few times. This chain connects TRBV7-9 to TRBJ1-5, with TRBD1 matching over 9 bases. The CDR3 is 14 residues long. V lost 5 bases and J lost 4; bases outside the gene matches: 3. The germline V gene encodes CDR1 SEHNR and CDR2 FQNEAQ (reference sequence). The chain's CDR3 is CASSPGTGNQPQHF. The CDR3 region has the DNA TGTGCCAGCAGCCCCGGGACAGGGAATCAGCCCCAGCATTTT. The full variable domain, completed using reference TRBV7-9 and TRBJ1-5, is DTGVSQNPRHKITKRGQNVTFRCDPISEHNRLYWYRQTLGQGPEFLTYFQNEAQLEKSRLLSDRFSAERPKGSFSTLEIQRTEQGDSAMYLCASSPGTGNQPQHFGDGTRLSIL.

This clone occurred once. The chain carries TRBV6-5 and TRBJ1-2; the D gene is possibly TRBD1 (5 bases). In germline, CDR1 is MNHEY, CDR2 SVGAGI. The CDR3 contains 15 residues. V was shortened by 11 bases and J by 5 bases, with 24 bases between the two germline ends. CDR3 protein: CAYTRGNGRRYGYTF. CDR3 sequence (DNA): TGTGCCTACACGCGGGGGAACGGACGGAGATATGGCTACACCTTC.

The CDR3 bases are TGTGCCAGCAGCTGGGACAGGACGAACACCGGGGAGCTGTTTTTT. It is translated as CASSWDRTNTGELFF. The chain recombines TRBV5-4 with TRBJ2-2, with TRBD1 matching 8 bases. The CDR3 runs 15 residues. Germline trimming cut 3 bases from V and 0 bases from J; bases unmatched to any gene: 1. Per the germline V gene, CDR1 is SGHNT and CDR2 is YYREEE (reference sequence).

CDR3 bases: TGTGCCAGCAAACCAGGGGCTGGCTATGGCTACACCTTC. Amino acid sequence: CASKPGAGYGYTF. The rearrangement uses TRBV6-1 and TRBJ1-2; D is perhaps TRBD1 (6 bases). Germline assignment: CDR1 MNHNS and CDR2 SASEGT. This CDR3 contains 13 residues. V lost 7 bases and J 4 bases, leaving 13 bases between the germline ends.

This clone was seen only once. The gene calls are TRBV5-6 and TRBJ2-5, with TRBD2 matching over 11 bases. This CDR3 spans 16 amino acids. With 0 bases clipped from V and 2 bases from J, the junction kept 3 bases outside the gene matches. Germline values: CDR1 SGHDT, CDR2 YYEEEE. CDR3 bases: TGTGCCAGCAGCTTGGTACTAGCGGGGGAACAAGAGACCCAGTACTTC. Translating gives CASSLVLAGEQETQYF.

V and J are TRBV6-1 and TRBJ2-7; 10 bases are a match to TRBD2. The length of the CDR3 is 14 residues. Trimming removed 6 bases from V and 6 bases from J; junction bases left unmatched: 8. The germline CDR1 and CDR2 sequences are MNHNS and SASEGT. CDR3: CASRASGRVSEQYF. CDR3 in DNA: TGTGCCAGCAGGGCTAGCGGGAGAGTGAGCGAGCAGTACTTC.

The genes are TRBV7-2 and TRBJ1-5; D gene ambiguous. The CDR3 spans 14 residues. In germline, CDR1 is SGHTA, CDR2 FQGNSA. V was clipped by 1 base and J by 2 bases, with 6 bases between them. CDR3 in amino acids: CASSLGGGNQPQHF. The CDR3 bases are TGTGCCAGCAGCTTAGGGGGAGGCAATCAGCCCCAGCATTTT.

The gene calls are TRBV30 and TRBJ2-5; 8 bases align to TRBD1. The CDR3 loop spans 15 amino acids. V lost 0 bases to trimming and J lost 4 bases; unmatched junction nucleotides: 7. Germline assignment: CDR1 GTSNPN and CDR2 SVGIG (reference sequence). This chain's CDR3 is CAWSVTGGDLETQYF. The CDR3 DNA follows: TGTGCCTGGAGTGTAACAGGGGGTGACTTAGAGACCCAGTACTTC.

This chain links TRBV21-1 with TRBJ1-4; TRBD1 is taken as the D call from the table, unchecked against the DNA. TRBV21-1 counts as a pseudogene. The CDR3 runs 16 residues. The CDR3 protein is CASRPTDRLSNEKLFF. The CDR3 DNA is TGTGCCAGCAGACCTACCGACAGGCTATCTAATGAAAAACTGTTTTTT.

The chain employs TRBV25-1 and TRBJ2-1, with D possibly being TRBD2 (7 bases). This CDR3 has 16 residues. Germline CDR1 and CDR2: MGHDK and SYGVNS. Deletions cut 4 bases from V and 1 base from J, with 14 bases between. The CDR3 DNA is TGTGCCAGCAGTGCCCTAAGGGGGGGTTCCTACAATGAGCAGTTCTTC. Translated, it gives CASSALRGGSYNEQFF.

This clone was observed a handful of times. The chain uses TRBV11-2 and TRBJ2-2; 9 bases are shared with TRBD1. J was trimmed by 9 bases and V by 4 bases; bases with no gene match: 6. The CDR3 runs 14 residues. Germline V gives CDR1 SGHAT, CDR2 FQNNGV. CDR3 region: CASSYRGLVWELFF. For the CDR3, the DNA is TGTGCCAGCAGCTACAGGGGGCTTGTCTGGGAGCTGTTTTTT.

The chain couples TRBV18 to TRBJ1-6; no definite D call. V gave up 5 bases and J gave up 8 bases, with 13 bases separating them. The CDR3 spans 14 residues. Germline V CDR1 and CDR2: KGHSH, LQKENI. In DNA, the CDR3 is TGTGCCAGCTCAGGCGCCAGGTCGGATTCACCCCTCCACTTT. This gives the protein CASSGARSDSPLHF.

The genes are TRBV5-4 and TRBJ2-3; no clear D gene. Trimming removed 2 bases at V and 2 bases at J, with 12 bases between. CDR1 and CDR2 (germline): SGHNT, YYREEE (reference sequence). This CDR3 spans 15 amino acids. The CDR3 reads CASSFSRTFTDTQYF. CDR3 DNA: TGTGCCAGCAGCTTTAGCCGAACTTTCACAGATACGCAGTATTTT.